This T cell receptor (beta chain) was found in a study of blood T cell repertoires in COVID-19. Study details: COVID-19 samples, acute and convalescent, were from the United States, Italy and Spain.

V lost 1 base and J lost 0, with 5 bases in between. This CDR3 has 14 residues. Per germline, CDR1 SEHNR and CDR2 FQNEAQ (reference sequence). Measured with immunoSEQ multiplex PCR; TCRdb has only the in-frame clones, and not every one. The sample consists of just over 650,000 clones, approximately 90% of them appearing once. This TCR came from a woman aged 18-29 years with acute or convalescent COVID-19. The sequencing input was peripheral blood. The V gene is TRBV7-9, the J gene TRBJ2-3; D gene ambiguous. This CDR3 reads CASSLVGSTDTQYF. The CDR3 nucleotides read TGTGCCAGCAGCTTAGTTGGCAGCACAGATACGCAGTATTTT.